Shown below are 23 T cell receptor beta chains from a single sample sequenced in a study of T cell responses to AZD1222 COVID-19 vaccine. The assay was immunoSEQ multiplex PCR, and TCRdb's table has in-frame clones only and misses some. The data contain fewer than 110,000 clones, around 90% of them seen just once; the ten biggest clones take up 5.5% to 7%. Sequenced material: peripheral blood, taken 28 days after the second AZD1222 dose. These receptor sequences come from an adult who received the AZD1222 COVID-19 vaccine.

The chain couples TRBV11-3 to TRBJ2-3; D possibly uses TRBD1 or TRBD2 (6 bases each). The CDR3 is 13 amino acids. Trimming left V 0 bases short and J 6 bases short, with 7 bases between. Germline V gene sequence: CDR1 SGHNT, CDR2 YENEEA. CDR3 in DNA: TGTGCCAGCAGCTTAGAAGGGGGGGATACGCAGTATTTT. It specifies CASSLEGGDTQYF.

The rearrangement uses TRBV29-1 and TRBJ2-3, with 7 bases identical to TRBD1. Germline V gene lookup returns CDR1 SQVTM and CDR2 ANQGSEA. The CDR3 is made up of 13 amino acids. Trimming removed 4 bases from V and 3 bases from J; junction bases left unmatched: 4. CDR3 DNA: TGCAGCGTTGCAGGGGGACAGACAGATACGCAGTATTTT. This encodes CSVAGGQTDTQYF.

Written as DNA, the CDR3 is TGCGCCAGCAGCCAAGTACAGGGCGACACTGAAGCTTTCTTT. Protein product: CASSQVQGDTEAFF. This rearrangement joins TRBV4-3 to TRBJ1-1; D is perhaps TRBD1 (6 bases). Germline V gives CDR1 LGHNA, CDR2 YSLEER. V lost 1 base to trimming and J lost 3 bases, with 9 bases between them. The CDR3 is made up of 14 amino acids.

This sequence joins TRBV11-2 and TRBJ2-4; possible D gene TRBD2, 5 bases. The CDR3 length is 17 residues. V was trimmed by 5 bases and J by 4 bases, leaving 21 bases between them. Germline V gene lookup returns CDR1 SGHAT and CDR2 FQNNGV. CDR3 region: CASSPSRVGLVKNIQYF. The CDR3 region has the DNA TGTGCCAGCAGCCCCTCTCGGGTAGGACTGGTTAAAAACATTCAGTACTTC.

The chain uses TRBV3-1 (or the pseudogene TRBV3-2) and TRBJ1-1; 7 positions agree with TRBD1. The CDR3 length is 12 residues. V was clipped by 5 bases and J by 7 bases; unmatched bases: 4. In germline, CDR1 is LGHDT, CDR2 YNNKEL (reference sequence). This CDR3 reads CASSDRVSEAFF. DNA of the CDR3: TGTGCCAGCAGCGACAGGGTAAGTGAAGCTTTCTTT.

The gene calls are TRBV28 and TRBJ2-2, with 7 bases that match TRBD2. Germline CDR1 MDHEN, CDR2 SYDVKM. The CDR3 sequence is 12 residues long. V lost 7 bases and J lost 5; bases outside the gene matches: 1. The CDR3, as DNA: TGTGCCAGCAAGCGGGATACCGGGGAGCTGTTTTTT. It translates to CASKRDTGELFF. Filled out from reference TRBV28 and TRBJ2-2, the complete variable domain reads DVKVTQSSRYLVKRTGEKVFLECVQDMDHENMFWYRQDPGLGLRLIYFSYDVKMKEKGDIPEGYSVSREKKERFSLILESASTNQTSMYLCASKRDTGELFFGEGSRLTVL.

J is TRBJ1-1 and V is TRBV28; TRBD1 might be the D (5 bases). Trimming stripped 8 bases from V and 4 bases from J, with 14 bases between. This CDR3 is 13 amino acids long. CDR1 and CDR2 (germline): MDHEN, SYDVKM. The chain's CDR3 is CASVGRSGTEAFF. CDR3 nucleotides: TGTGCCAGCGTGGGACGATCGGGCACTGAAGCTTTCTTT.

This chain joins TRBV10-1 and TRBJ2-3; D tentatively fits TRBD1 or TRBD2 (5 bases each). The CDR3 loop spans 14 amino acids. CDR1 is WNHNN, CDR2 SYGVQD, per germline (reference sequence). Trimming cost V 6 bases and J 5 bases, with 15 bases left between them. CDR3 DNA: TGCGCCAGCAGCCGGGGCCATGAGGGAGATACGCAGTATTTT. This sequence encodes CASSRGHEGDTQYF.

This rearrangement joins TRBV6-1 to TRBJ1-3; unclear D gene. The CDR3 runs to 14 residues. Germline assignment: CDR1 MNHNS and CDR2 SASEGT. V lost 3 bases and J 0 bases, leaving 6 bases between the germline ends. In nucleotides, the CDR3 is TGTGCCAGCAGTGATGTCAGCTCTGGAAACACCATATATTTT. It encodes CASSDVSSGNTIYF.

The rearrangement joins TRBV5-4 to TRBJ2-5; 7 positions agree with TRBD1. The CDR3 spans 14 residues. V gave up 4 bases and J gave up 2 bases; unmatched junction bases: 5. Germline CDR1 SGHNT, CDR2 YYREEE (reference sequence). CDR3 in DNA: TGTGCCAGCAGCGTTGGGACAGCACAAGAGACCCAGTACTTC. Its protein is CASSVGTAQETQYF.

CDR3: CASSVETGGFETQYF. CDR3 in DNA: TGTGCCAGCAGCGTAGAGACAGGGGGGTTTGAGACCCAGTACTTC. J is TRBJ2-5 and V is TRBV9; 9 bases are shared with TRBD1. Looked up from germline, CDR1 is SGDLS and CDR2 is YYNGEE. The ends lost 0 bases at V and 5 bases at J; junction bases unmatched: 5. The CDR3 length is 15 residues.

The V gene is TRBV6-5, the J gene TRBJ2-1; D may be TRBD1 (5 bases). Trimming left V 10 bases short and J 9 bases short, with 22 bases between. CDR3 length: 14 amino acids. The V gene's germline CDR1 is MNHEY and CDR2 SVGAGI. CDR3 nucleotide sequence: TGTGCCACCGCCGTAAGGGGCGTTAATACTGAGCAGTTCTTC. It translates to CATAVRGVNTEQFF.

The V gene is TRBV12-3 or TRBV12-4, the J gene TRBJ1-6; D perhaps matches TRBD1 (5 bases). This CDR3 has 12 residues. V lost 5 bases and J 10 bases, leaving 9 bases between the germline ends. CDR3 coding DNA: TGTGCCAGCAGTGCGGGACCGTCACCCCTCCACTTT. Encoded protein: CASSAGPSPLHF.

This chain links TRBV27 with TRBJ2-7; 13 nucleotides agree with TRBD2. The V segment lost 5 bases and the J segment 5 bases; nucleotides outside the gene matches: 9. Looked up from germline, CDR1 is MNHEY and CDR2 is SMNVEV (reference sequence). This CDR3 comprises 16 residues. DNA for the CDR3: TGTGCCAGCAGTCTACTACTAGCGGGAGGGCCAGACGAGCAGTACTTC. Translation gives CASSLLLAGGPDEQYF.

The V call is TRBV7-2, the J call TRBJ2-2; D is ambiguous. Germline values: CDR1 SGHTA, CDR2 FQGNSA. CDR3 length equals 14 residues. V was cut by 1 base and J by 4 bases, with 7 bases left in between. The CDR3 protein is CASSLGAATGELFF. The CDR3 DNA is TGTGCCAGCAGCTTAGGGGCCGCCACCGGGGAGCTGTTTTTT.

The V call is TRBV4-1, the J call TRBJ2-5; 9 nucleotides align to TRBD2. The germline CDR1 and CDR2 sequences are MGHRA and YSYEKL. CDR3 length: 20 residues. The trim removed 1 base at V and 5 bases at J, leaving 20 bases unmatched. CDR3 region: CASSQVSSGGGSGSEETQYF. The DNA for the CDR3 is TGCGCCAGCAGCCAAGTGAGCTCCGGGGGGGGTAGCGGGAGTGAGGAGACCCAGTACTTC.

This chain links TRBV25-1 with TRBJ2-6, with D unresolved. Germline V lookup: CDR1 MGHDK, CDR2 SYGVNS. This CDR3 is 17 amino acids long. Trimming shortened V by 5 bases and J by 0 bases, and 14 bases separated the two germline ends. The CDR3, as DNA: TGTGCCAGCAGTCCCCTCGGGCCGAGCTCTGGGGCCAACGTCCTGACTTTC. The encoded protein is CASSPLGPSSGANVLTF.

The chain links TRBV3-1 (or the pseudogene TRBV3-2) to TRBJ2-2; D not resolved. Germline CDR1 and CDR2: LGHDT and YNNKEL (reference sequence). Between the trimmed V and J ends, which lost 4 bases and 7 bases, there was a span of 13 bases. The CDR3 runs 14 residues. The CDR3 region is CASSRQPWGGELFF. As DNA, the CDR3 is TGTGCCAGCAGCCGGCAGCCTTGGGGCGGGGAGCTGTTTTTT.

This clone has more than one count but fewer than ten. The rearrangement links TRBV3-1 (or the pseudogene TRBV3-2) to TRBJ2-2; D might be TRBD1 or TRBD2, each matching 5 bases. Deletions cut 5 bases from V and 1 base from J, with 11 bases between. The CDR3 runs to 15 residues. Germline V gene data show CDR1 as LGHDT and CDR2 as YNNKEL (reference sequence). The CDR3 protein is CASSSSGLNTGELFF. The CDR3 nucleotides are TGTGCCAGCAGCTCCTCGGGGCTGAACACCGGGGAGCTGTTTTTT.

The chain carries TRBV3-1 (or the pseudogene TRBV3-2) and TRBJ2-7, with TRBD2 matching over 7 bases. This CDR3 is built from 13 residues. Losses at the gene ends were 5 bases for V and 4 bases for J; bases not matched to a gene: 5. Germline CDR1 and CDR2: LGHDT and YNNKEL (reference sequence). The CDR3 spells CASSLLGRYEQYF. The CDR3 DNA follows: TGTGCCAGCAGCTTGCTCGGGAGGTACGAGCAGTACTTC.

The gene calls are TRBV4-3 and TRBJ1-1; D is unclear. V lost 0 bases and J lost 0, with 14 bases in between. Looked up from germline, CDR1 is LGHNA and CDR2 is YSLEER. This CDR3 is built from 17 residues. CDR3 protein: CASSQDELTGMNTEAFF. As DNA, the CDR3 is TGCGCCAGCAGCCAAGATGAGCTCACCGGCATGAACACTGAAGCTTTCTTT.

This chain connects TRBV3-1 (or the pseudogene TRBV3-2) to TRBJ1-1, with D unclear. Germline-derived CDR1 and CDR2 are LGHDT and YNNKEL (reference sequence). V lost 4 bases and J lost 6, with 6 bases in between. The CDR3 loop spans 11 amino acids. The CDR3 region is CASSRRAEAFF. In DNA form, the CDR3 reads TGTGCCAGCAGCCGGAGAGCTGAAGCTTTCTTT.

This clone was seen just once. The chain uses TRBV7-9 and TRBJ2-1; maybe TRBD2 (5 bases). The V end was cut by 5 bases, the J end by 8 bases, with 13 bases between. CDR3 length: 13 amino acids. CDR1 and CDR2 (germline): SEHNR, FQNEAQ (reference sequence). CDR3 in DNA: TGTGCCAGCAGCCAAAGAGGGCAGGATGAGCAGTTCTTC. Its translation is CASSQRGQDEQFF.